These 3 T cell receptor beta chains were all obtained from the same sample, sequenced in a study of CXCR3-negative and CXCR3-positive naive CD8 T cells. The libraries of TRB cDNA were prepared using 5' RACE with UMI labels. One entry per CDR3 protein, without DNA, is what TCRdb gives after re-calling the 5' RACE reads. This table lists just over 3,500 distinct CDR3 sequences. Source material: naive CXCR3- CD8+ T cells from blood. Subset described: CD45RO-CCR7+CD27+CD95- naive CD8+ T cells lacking CXCR3 (TNR3-). The receptors derive from a human donor in good health. Some clones in this sample may be carry-over from other donors' samples.

This clonotype is labeled medium-sized based on frequency. V usage is TRBV4-3 and J usage is TRBJ1-1; TCRdb designates TRBD1, a call that cannot be tested without DNA. The CDR3 length is 16 residues. Germline values: CDR1 LGHNA, CDR2 YSLEER. Here the CDR3 reads CASSQAASGFITEAFF.

Judged by frequency, this clonotype is medium-sized. V and J are TRBV9 and TRBJ1-1. Germline V lookup: CDR1 SGDLS, CDR2 YYNGEE. The CDR3 runs to 17 residues. The CDR3 region is CASSVADVGQMNTEAFF.

Judged by frequency, this clonotype is medium-sized (0.01 to 0.1%). The V gene is TRBV11-2, the J gene TRBJ2-1. This CDR3 spans 12 amino acids. Looked up from germline, CDR1 is SGHAT and CDR2 is FQNNGV. The chain's CDR3 is CASSLASNEQFF.